In this sample, the clone carrying this T cell receptor (beta chain) turned up once. These data belong to a study of T cell changes during pregnancy in multiple sclerosis. CDR3 length: 16 amino acids. CDR1 is SGDLS, CDR2 YYNGEE, per germline. V was pared by 4 bases and J by 10 bases, with 20 bases of the junction left unmatched. Method: immunoSEQ multiplex PCR; TCRdb's copy keeps in-frame clones and lacks some. The data show tens of thousands of clones, about 87% seen once. The rearrangement uses TRBV9 and TRBJ2-7; 7 bases line up with TRBD1. This clonotype originated in a female donor with multiple sclerosis, enrolled in a pregnancy study. Specimen: CD4+ T cells from peripheral blood mononuclear cells, collected in the first trimester of pregnancy. The CDR3 reads CASSPPGAAQGTGQYF. The CDR3 DNA sequence: TGTGCCAGCAGCCCCCCCGGGGCAGCACAGGGGACGGGCCAGTACTTC.